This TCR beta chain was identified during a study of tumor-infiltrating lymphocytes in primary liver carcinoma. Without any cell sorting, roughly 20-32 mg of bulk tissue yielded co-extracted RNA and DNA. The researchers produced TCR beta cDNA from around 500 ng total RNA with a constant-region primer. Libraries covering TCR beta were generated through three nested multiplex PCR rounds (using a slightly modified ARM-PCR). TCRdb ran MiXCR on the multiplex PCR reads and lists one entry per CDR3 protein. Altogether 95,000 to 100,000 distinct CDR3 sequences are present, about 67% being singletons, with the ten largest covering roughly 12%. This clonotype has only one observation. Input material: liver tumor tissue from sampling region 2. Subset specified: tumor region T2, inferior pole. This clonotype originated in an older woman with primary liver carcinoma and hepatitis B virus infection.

CDR3 residues: CSVVWLAGGHHYNEQFF. The CDR3 coding sequence is TGCAGCGTAGTTTGGCTAGCGGGAGGCCACCACTACAATGAGCAGTTCTTC. The chain carries TRBV29-1 and TRBJ2-1; 11 bases are shared with TRBD2. J lost 3 bases, V lost 6 bases, and 13 bases had no gene match. This CDR3 has 17 residues. The germline V gene has CDR1 SQVTM and CDR2 ANQGSEA.